A selection of T cell receptor beta chains follows, all from one sample in a study of cytomegalovirus exposure and HLA in healthy donors. TCRdb's table, derived via immunoSEQ multiplex PCR, lists solely in-frame clones and lacks some. The sample lists 130,000 or so clones; about four fifths were seen once. The sequencing input was PBMCs. Source of these receptors: a male donor in good health and CMV-seronegative. Each CDR3 is given with its conserved first and last residue. A D gene is named only where the DNA matches it firmly. Some rows mark clone size as missing; the rest say once, few, many or name a class of expanded clone.

size	D	J	V	CDR3	DNA
once	TRBD2	TRBJ2-2	TRBV7-2	CASSPSGLNTGELFF	TGTGCCAGCAGCCCTAGCGGGCTGAACACCGGGGAGCTGTTTTTT
-	-	TRBJ2-5	TRBV19	CASSIALGGGVETQYF	TGTGCCAGTAGTATCGCCCTTGGAGGGGGGGTAGAGACCCAGTACTTC
-	-	TRBJ2-5	TRBV11-3	CASSLGQNQETQYF	TGTGCCAGCAGCTTAGGACAGAACCAAGAGACCCAGTACTTC
-	TRBD1	TRBJ1-4	TRBV15	CATSRSRTGAEKLFF	TGTGCCACCAGCAGATCGAGGACAGGGGCTGAAAAACTGTTTTTT
-	-	TRBJ1-2	TRBV7-2	CASSLELVYGYTF	TGTGCCAGCAGCTTAGAGCTAGTCTATGGCTACACCTTC
-	-	TRBJ1-4	TRBV18	CASSPGSLNEKLFF	TGTGCCAGCTCACCGGGCAGTCTTAATGAAAAACTGTTTTTT
-	-	TRBJ1-2	TRBV9	CASSGQYHGYTF	TGTGCCAGCAGCGGGCAATATCATGGCTACACCTTC
once	-	TRBJ2-3	TRBV7-9	CASSLGASSTDTQYF	TGTGCCAGCAGCTTAGGCGCCTCTAGCACAGATACGCAGTATTTT
-	TRBD1	TRBJ2-7	TRBV9	CASSSRTGSSYEQYF	TGTGCCAGCAGCAGCCGGACAGGCAGCTCCTACGAGCAGTACTTC
-	-	TRBJ1-2	TRBV21-1	CASSKAGGQNGYTF	TGTGCCAGCAGCAAAGCAGGAGGGCAGAATGGCTACACCTTC
-	TRBD1	TRBJ2-1	TRBV7-2	CASSLVRQGNEQFF	TGTGCCAGCAGCTTAGTGCGACAGGGGAATGAGCAGTTCTTC
-	-	TRBJ1-3	TRBV18	CASSPGGSIGNTIYF	TGTGCCAGCTCACCGGGGGGGTCCATAGGAAACACCATATATTTT
-	TRBD1	TRBJ1-3	TRBV10-3	CAITSQGVFGNTIYF	TGTGCCATCACTTCTCAGGGGGTGTTCGGAAACACCATATATTTT